These 9 T cell receptor beta chains were sequenced from one sample in a study of T cells after yellow fever vaccination. MiXCR, run by TCRdb on the 5' RACE reads, gives a single entry per CDR3 protein. This repertoire shows fewer than 450,000 distinct CDR3 sequences, almost 4% found once; its top ten account for roughly 26%. Sequenced here: PBMCs, sampled 5 days after the yellow fever booster vaccination. The receptors stem from a man younger than 35 who received the YFV17D yellow fever vaccine.

This clonotype was counted between two and nine times. The V gene is TRBV5-4, the J gene TRBJ1-1; no firm D call. V lost 5 bases, J lost 4 bases, and 15 bases lay in between. The CDR3 runs 14 residues. Germline V gives CDR1 SGHNT, CDR2 YYREEE (reference sequence). CDR3 sequence reads: CASRIGYSGTEAFF. DNA for the CDR3: TGTGCCAGCAGAATAGGGTATAGCGGCACTGAAGCTTTCTTT.

This clonotype was detected many times. The V and J genes are TRBV10-3 and TRBJ1-3; TRBD1 is a possible D gene (5 bases). This CDR3 has 14 residues. The germline V gene encodes CDR1 ENHRY and CDR2 SYGVKD. V shed 3 bases and J shed 4 bases, with 10 bases lying between them. The CDR3 DNA reads as TGTGCCATCAGTGAAAGGGGAGGGGGAAACACCATATATTTT. This translates into CAISERGGGNTIYF.

This clonotype was found many times. The chain has TRBV5-1 and TRBJ2-1, with TRBD2 as a possible D gene (6 bases). V shed 0 bases and J shed 4 bases, with 14 bases lying between them. Germline CDR1 SGHRS, CDR2 YFSETQ. CDR3 length equals 16 residues. The CDR3 sequence is CASSLGSGGAYNEQFF. In nucleotides, the CDR3 is TGCGCCAGCAGCTTGGGCTCGGGCGGGGCATACAATGAGCAGTTCTTC.

This clonotype came up a few times. The chain carries TRBV5-1 and TRBJ2-7; D is possibly TRBD1 or TRBD2 (5 bases each). Germline CDR1 is SGHRS and CDR2 is YFSETQ. This CDR3 is built from 13 residues. V gave up 5 bases and J gave up 6 bases, with 15 bases separating them. DNA of the CDR3: TGCGCCAGCAGAGGGCAGGGAGAAGGCGAGCAGTACGTC. Protein product: CASRGQGEGEQYV.

This clonotype was detected a few times. This chain links TRBV6-1 with TRBJ2-3, with 8 bases fitting TRBD1. Per the germline V gene, CDR1 is MNHNS and CDR2 is SASEGT. The CDR3 contains 14 residues. The J segment lost 12 bases and the V segment lost 1 base, leaving 9 bases of the junction unmatched. CDR3 coding DNA: TGTGCCAGCAGTGAAGTAATTAGGGCAGGGGGCCAGTATTTT. This gives the protein CASSEVIRAGGQYF.

This rearrangement joins TRBV12-3 or TRBV12-4 to TRBJ1-6; no reliable D call. The V end lost 5 bases, the J end lost 4 bases, and 12 bases lay between the germline ends. There are 15 residues in the CDR3. CDR3 region: CASSPPDVYNSPLHF. DNA of the CDR3: TGTGCCAGCAGTCCCCCTGACGTTTATAATTCACCCCTCCACTTT.

This clonotype occurred a few times. CDR3 nucleotides: TGTGCCAGCCCCCCCCAGGGCATGAACACTGAAGCTTTCTTT. Residues: CASPPQGMNTEAFF. The chain has TRBV6-5 and TRBJ1-1, with D possibly TRBD1 on 5 matching bases. This CDR3 contains 14 residues. CDR1 and CDR2 (germline): MNHEY, SVGAGI. V dropped 8 bases and J dropped 0 bases, with 13 bases sitting between them.

This clonotype was observed a few times. This chain links TRBV30 with TRBJ1-2; D remains ambiguous. Trimming cost V 2 bases and J 6 bases, with 10 bases left between them. The CDR3 sequence is 12 residues long. CDR1 and CDR2 (germline): GTSNPN, SVGIG (reference sequence). This CDR3 reads CAWSIQPDGYTF. The DNA for the CDR3 is TGTGCCTGGAGTATCCAGCCTGATGGCTACACCTTC.

This clonotype occurred many times. The gene calls are TRBV7-2 and TRBJ2-5, with D perhaps assigned TRBD1 or TRBD2 (6 bases each). Per germline, CDR1 SGHTA and CDR2 FQGNSA. There are 14 residues in the CDR3. Between the trimmed V and J ends, which lost 3 bases and 3 bases, there was a span of 11 bases. The CDR3 nucleotides read TGTGCCAGCAGCTTGGGGGGCGCGAAAGAGACCCAGTACTTC. This encodes CASSLGGAKETQYF.